There are a few counts of the clone carrying this T cell receptor (beta chain). The target antigen is unknown. CDR1 and CDR2 from the germline V gene are MNHEY and SMNVEV (reference sequence). The length of the CDR3 is 16 residues. V lost 5 bases and J 10 bases, leaving 21 bases between the germline ends. The PBMCs had their origin in less than 13 ml of fresh peripheral blood. The data are from a study of T cells in Graves' hyperthyroidism and ophthalmopathy. About the study: Peripheral blood was drawn at first diagnosis, prior to all treatment. Regarding the study as a whole: Most thyroid clonotypes with frequency above 0.001 were detected in blood. In the analysis, a 13 V-J model separated ophthalmopathy from stable hyperthyroidism.

Amplified TCR beta CDR3 regions came from RNA transcripts. HTBI primers drove first-round RT-PCR of the TCR CDR3. TCRdb reanalysed the multiplex PCR reads using MiXCR and keeps one entry per CDR3 protein. The sample has fewer than 900,000 distinct CDR3 sequences, around 15% seen once; the top ten hold around 7.7%. The genes are TRBV27 and TRBJ1-6; D ambiguous. Sequencing used blood. This clonotype was obtained from a man in his late teens or twenties with Graves' hyperthyroidism. CDR3: CASSPYLPGGESPLHF. The CDR3 DNA reads TGTGCCAGCAGTCCATACCTACCTGGCGGGGAATCACCCCTCCACTTT.